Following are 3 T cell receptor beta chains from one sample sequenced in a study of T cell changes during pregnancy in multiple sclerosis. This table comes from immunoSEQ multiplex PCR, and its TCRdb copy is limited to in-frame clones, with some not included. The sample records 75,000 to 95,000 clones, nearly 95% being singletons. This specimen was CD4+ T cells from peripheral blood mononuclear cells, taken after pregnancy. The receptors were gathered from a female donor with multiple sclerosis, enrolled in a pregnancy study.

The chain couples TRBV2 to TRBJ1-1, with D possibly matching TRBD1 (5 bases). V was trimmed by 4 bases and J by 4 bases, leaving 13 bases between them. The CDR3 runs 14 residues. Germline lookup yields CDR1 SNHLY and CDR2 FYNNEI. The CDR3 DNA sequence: TGTGCCAGCAGTGGGGTGAGGGGAGGCACTGAAGCTTTCTTT. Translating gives CASSGVRGGTEAFF.

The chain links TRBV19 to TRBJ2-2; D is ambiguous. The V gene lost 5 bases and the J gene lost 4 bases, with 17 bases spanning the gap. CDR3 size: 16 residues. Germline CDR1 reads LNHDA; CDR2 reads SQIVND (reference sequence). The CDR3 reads CASSVSPGSSTGELFF. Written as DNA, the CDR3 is TGTGCCAGTAGTGTCAGCCCAGGCTCCTCCACCGGGGAGCTGTTTTTT.

The CDR3 coding sequence is TGTGCCAGTATTACGGGAGGACAGGGAGGGATAAGCAATCAGCCCCAGCATTTT. It translates to CASITGGQGGISNQPQHF. V usage is TRBV28 and J usage is TRBJ1-5; the match to TRBD1 covers 8 bases. The CDR3 contains 18 residues. Trimming took 9 bases from V and 1 from J; bases not matched to a gene: 17. CDR1 is MDHEN, CDR2 SYDVKM, per germline.